Detailed here is one T cell receptor (beta chain). The antigen remains unidentified. The source of the sample is a study of chemoradiotherapy in HPV16-positive cancers. For the study at large: Candidate HPV-specific clones and shared TCR motifs came from a couple of HPV16-positive patients.

General study points: For HPV16-positive patients, expanding HPV-responsive T cells associated with longer recurrence-free survival. Candidate HPV-specific clones and E7-related TCR motifs grew in tumor during treatment.

V was shortened by 3 bases and J by 2 bases, with 7 bases between the two germline ends. CDR1 MDHEN and CDR2 SYDVKM come from the germline V gene. There are 13 residues in the CDR3. Generated by immunoSEQ multiplex PCR, the TCRdb table keeps only in-frame clones and is missing some. The data show under 15,000 clones, 60% to 80% seen once. This specimen was collected from a patient who underwent chemoradiotherapy. V gene TRBV28 combines with J gene TRBJ1-2; D is perhaps TRBD1 (5 bases). This receptor was taken from a human donor with HPV-associated anogenital cancer. The CDR3 sequence: CASSLKGNYGYTF. In DNA, the CDR3 is TGTGCCAGCAGTTTGAAGGGGAACTATGGCTACACCTTC.